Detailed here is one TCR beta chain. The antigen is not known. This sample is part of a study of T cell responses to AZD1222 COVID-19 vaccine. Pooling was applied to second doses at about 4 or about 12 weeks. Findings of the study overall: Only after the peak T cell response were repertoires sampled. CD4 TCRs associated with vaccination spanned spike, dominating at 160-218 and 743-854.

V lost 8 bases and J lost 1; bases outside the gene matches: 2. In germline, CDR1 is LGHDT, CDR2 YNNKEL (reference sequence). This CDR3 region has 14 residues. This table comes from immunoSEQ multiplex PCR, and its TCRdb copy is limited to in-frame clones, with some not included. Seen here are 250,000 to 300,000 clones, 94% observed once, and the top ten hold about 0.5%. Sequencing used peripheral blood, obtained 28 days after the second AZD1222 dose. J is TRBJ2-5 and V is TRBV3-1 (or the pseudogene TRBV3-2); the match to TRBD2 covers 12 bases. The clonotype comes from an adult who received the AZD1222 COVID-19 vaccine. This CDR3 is CASSSGRVQETQYF. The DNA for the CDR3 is TGTGCCAGCTCTAGCGGGAGGGTCCAAGAGACCCAGTACTTC.